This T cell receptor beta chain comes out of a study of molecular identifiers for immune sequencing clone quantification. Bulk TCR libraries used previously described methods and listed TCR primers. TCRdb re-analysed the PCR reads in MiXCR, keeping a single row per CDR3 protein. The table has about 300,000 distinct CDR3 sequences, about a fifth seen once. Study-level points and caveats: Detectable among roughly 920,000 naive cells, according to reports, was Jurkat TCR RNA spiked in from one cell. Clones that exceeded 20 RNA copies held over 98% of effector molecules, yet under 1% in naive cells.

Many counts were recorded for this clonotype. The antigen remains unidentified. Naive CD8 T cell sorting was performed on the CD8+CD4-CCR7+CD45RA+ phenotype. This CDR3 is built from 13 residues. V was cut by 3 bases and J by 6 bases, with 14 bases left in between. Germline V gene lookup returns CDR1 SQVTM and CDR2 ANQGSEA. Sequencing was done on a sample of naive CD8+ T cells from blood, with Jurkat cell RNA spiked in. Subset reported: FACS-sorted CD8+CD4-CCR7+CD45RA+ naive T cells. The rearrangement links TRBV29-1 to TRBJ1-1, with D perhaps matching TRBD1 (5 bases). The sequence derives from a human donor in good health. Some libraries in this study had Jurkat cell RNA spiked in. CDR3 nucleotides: TGCAGCGTTGACGTAGCGGGGGTGCCTGAAGCTTTCTTT. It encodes CSVDVAGVPEAFF.